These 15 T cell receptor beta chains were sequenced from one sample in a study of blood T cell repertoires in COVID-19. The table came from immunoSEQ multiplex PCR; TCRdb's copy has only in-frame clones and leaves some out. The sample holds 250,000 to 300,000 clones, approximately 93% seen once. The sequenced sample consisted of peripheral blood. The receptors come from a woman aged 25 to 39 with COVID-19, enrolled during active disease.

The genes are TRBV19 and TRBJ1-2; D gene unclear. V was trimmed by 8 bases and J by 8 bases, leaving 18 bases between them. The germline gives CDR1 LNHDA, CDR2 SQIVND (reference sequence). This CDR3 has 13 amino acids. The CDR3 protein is CASRLGREGGYTF. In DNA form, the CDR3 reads TGTGCCAGTCGCCTAGGGCGGGAAGGAGGCTACACCTTC.

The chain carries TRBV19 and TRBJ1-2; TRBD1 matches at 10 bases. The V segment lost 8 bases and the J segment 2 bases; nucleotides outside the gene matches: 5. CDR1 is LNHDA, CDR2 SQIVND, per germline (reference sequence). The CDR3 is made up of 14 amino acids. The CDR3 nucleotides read TGTGCCAGTCGGGACAGGGGTGGCAACTATGGCTACACCTTC. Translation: CASRDRGGNYGYTF.

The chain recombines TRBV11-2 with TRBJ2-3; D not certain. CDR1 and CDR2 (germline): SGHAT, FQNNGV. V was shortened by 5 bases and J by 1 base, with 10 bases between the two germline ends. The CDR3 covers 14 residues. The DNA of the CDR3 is TGTGCCAGCAGCCCTGCTGCAGGCACAGATACGCAGTATTTT. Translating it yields CASSPAAGTDTQYF.

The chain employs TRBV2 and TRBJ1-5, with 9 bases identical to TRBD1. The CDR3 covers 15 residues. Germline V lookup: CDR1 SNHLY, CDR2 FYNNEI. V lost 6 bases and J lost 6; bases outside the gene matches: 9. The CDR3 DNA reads TGTGCCAGCAGCCCCGGGACAGGGAGTGGTCAGCCCCAGCATTTT. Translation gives CASSPGTGSGQPQHF.

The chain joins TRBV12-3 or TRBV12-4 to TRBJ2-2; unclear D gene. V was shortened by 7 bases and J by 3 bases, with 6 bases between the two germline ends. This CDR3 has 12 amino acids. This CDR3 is CASTPYTGELFF. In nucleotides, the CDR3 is TGTGCCAGCACCCCTTACACCGGGGAGCTGTTTTTT.

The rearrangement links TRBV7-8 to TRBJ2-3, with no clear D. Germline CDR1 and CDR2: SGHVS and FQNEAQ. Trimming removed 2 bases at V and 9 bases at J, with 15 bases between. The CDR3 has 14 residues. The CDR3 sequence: CASSLRELTTTQYF. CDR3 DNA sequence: TGTGCCAGCAGCTTACGCGAACTAACCACCACGCAGTATTTT.

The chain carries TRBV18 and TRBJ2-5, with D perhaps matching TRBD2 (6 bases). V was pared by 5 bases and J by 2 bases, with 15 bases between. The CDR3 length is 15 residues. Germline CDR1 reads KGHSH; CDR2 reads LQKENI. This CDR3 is CASSGGTIQQETQYF. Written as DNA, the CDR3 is TGTGCCAGCTCAGGCGGGACGATCCAGCAAGAGACCCAGTACTTC. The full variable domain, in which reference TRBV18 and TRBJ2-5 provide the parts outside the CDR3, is NAGVMQNPRHLVRRRGQEARLRCSPMKGHSHVYWYRQLPEEGLKFMVYLQKENIIDESGMPKERFSAEFPKEGPSILRIQQVVRGDSAAYFCASSGGTIQQETQYFGPGTRLLVL.

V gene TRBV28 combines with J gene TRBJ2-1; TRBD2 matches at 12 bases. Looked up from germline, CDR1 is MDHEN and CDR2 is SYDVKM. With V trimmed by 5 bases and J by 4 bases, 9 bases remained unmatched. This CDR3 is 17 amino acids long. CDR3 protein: CASSGLVGLAGYNEQFF. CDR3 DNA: TGTGCCAGCAGTGGCCTGGTGGGACTAGCGGGTTACAATGAGCAGTTCTTC.

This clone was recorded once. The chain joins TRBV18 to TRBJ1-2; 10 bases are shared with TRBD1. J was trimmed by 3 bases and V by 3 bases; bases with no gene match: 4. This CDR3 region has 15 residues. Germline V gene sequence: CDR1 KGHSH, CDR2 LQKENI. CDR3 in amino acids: CASSPGTGVDYGYTF. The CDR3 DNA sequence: TGTGCCAGCTCACCCGGGACAGGGGTTGACTATGGCTACACCTTC.

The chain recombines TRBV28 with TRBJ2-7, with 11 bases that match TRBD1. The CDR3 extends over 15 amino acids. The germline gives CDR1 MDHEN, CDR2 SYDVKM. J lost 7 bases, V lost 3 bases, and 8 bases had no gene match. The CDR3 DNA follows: TGTGCCAGCAGTTTGTCAGGACAGGGGGCTGGGGAGCAGTACTTC. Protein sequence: CASSLSGQGAGEQYF.

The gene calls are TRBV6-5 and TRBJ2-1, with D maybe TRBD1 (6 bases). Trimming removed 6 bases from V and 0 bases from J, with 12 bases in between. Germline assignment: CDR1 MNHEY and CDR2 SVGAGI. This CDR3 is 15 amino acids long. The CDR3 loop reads CASRTGPNSYNEQFF. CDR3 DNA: TGTGCCAGCAGAACAGGGCCGAACTCCTACAATGAGCAGTTCTTC.

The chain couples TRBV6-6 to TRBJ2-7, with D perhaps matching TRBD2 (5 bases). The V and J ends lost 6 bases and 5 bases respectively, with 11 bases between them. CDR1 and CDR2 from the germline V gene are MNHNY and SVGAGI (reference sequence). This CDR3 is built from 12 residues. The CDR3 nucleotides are TGTGCCAGCAGCTGGGGAGCCCACGAGCAGTACTTC. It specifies CASSWGAHEQYF.

The DNA of the CDR3 is TGTGCCAGCAGCCGACAGACAGGGGCTGGGGAAAAACTGTTTTTT. This encodes CASSRQTGAGEKLFF. The chain couples TRBV14 to TRBJ1-4; 8 bases match TRBD1. The CDR3 consists of 15 residues. Looked up from germline, CDR1 is SGHDN and CDR2 is FVKESK. V gave up 4 bases and J gave up 8 bases; unmatched junction bases: 9.

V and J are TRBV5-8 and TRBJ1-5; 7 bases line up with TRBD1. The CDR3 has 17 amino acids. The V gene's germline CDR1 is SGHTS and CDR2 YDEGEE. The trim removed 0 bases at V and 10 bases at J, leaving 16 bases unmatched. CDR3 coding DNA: TGTGCCAGCAGCTTGGGTACAGGGGTAAGGGTCGATTATCCCCAGCATTTT. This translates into CASSLGTGVRVDYPQHF.

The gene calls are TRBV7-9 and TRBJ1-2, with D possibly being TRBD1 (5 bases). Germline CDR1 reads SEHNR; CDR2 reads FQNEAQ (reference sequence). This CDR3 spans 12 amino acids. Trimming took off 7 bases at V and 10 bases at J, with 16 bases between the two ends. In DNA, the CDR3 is TGTGCCAGCACCCAGGGTTCCCACTTCTACACCTTC. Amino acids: CASTQGSHFYTF.